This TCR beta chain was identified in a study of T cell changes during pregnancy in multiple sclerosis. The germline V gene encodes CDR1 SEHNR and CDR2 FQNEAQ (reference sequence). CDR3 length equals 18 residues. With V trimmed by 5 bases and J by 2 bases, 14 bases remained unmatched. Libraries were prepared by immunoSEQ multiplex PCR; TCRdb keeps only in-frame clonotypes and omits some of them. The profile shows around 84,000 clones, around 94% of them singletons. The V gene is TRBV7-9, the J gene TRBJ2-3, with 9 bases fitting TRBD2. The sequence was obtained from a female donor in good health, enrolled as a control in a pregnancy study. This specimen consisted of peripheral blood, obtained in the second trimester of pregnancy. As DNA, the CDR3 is TGTGCCAGCAGCCCTTGGGCGGGAGGGCGAAAGAACACAGATACGCAGTATTTT. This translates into CASSPWAGGRKNTDTQYF.